Here is one T cell receptor (beta chain) with its context. This record belongs to a study of CD8 T cells in Susac syndrome. The T cells that were sequenced for TCR beta were CD8+ and CD4+ cells from blood. It was negative isolation that provided the CD8+ and CD4+ T cells, whereas TEMRA cells were enriched by FACS. RNA totalling roughly 0.45 to 1 ug underwent reverse transcription with random hexamers. A single record per CDR3 protein comes from TCRdb applying MiXCR to the immunoSEQ multiplex PCR reads. The sample carries about 130,000 distinct CDR3 sequences, under 95% recorded once. The germline V gene has CDR1 SQVTM and CDR2 ANQGSEA. The V end lost 4 bases, the J end lost 0 bases, and 10 bases lay between the germline ends. CDR3 length equals 14 residues.

The chain is built from TRBV29-1 and TRBJ2-1; no clear D gene. Sequences were obtained from CD8+ T cells from PBMCs. The clonotype originates from a human donor with multiple sclerosis. CDR3 protein: CSVGYLSSYNEQFF. CDR3 nucleotides: TGCAGCGTTGGCTACTTGAGCTCCTACAATGAGCAGTTCTTC.